The 20 T cell receptor beta chains below were found in one sample sequenced in a study of blood T cell repertoires in COVID-19. Repertoires were generated with immunoSEQ multiplex PCR, while TCRdb's copy carries only in-frame clones and drops some. The table has just over 650,000 clones, about 87% seen once. The sequenced sample was peripheral blood. These receptors came from a woman aged 18-29 years with acute or convalescent COVID-19.

CDR3 DNA sequence: TGTGCCAGCAGCCCGAGGAACACTGAAGCTTTCTTT. The encoded protein is CASSPRNTEAFF. The V call is TRBV3-1 (or the pseudogene TRBV3-2), the J call TRBJ1-1; D is unclear. V was pared by 4 bases and J by 1 base, with 4 bases between. Germline loops: CDR1 LGHDT, CDR2 YNNKEL (reference sequence). The CDR3 runs to 12 residues.

The chain combines TRBV5-1 with TRBJ1-3; 8 positions agree with TRBD1. Germline V gene lookup returns CDR1 SGHRS and CDR2 YFSETQ. J lost 2 bases, V lost 0 bases, and 4 bases had no gene match. CDR3 length: 16 amino acids. The CDR3 spells CASSLGDRGPGNTIYF. As DNA, the CDR3 is TGCGCCAGCAGCTTGGGAGACAGGGGACCTGGAAACACCATATATTTT.

The genes are TRBV24-1 and TRBJ2-2, with D possibly matching TRBD2 (6 bases). Germline V gene lookup returns CDR1 KGHDR and CDR2 SFDVKD. This CDR3 contains 16 residues. V was trimmed by 4 bases and J by 5 bases, leaving 16 bases between them. CDR3 region: CATSDPSGGKTGELFF. The CDR3 DNA is TGTGCCACCAGTGACCCCTCCGGAGGGAAAACCGGGGAGCTGTTTTTT.

This chain links TRBV30 with TRBJ1-2; D gene unclear. Germline CDR1 is GTSNPN and CDR2 is SVGIG (reference sequence). V gave up 5 bases and J gave up 3 bases, with 10 bases separating them. There are 12 residues in the CDR3. The chain's CDR3 is CAWGYTYYGYTF. CDR3 coding DNA: TGTGCCTGGGGTTACACGTACTATGGCTACACCTTC.

The CDR3 is CASSLLTGGGYGYTF. CDR3 nucleotides: TGTGCCAGCAGCTTATTAACAGGGGGTGGCTATGGCTACACCTTC. The V and J genes are TRBV7-2 and TRBJ1-2; 8 bases match TRBD1. V lost 2 bases to trimming and J lost 4 bases; unmatched junction nucleotides: 6. CDR3 size: 15 residues. The germline V gene has CDR1 SGHTA and CDR2 FQGNSA.

The chain joins TRBV11-2 to TRBJ1-2; D is perhaps TRBD1 (5 bases). The germline V gene has CDR1 SGHAT and CDR2 FQNNGV. The CDR3 loop spans 14 amino acids. V shed 3 bases and J shed 4 bases, with 12 bases lying between them. CDR3 in DNA: TGTGCCAGCAGCTTTATAGCGGGGCGCTATGGCTACACCTTC. Amino acids: CASSFIAGRYGYTF.

J is TRBJ1-5 and V is TRBV29-1, with 8 bases identical to TRBD1. The CDR3 totals 16 residues. Germline assignment: CDR1 SQVTM and CDR2 ANQGSEA. The junction had 11 bases not matched to a gene; V was cut back by 6 bases and J by 1 base. In nucleotides, the CDR3 is TGCAGCGTCTCAATCCGAGACAGGGGAAGCAATCAGCCCCAGCATTTT. It is translated as CSVSIRDRGSNQPQHF.

The chain couples TRBV6-6 to TRBJ1-1, with no clear D. The ends were cut back, 5 bases at V and 6 bases at J, with 19 bases in the middle. This CDR3 spans 15 amino acids. The germline V gene has CDR1 MNHNY and CDR2 SVGAGI (reference sequence). In DNA, the CDR3 is TGTGCCAGCAGTCCCGGGGTCGGTTCGTACGCTGAAGCTTTCTTT. Translation gives CASSPGVGSYAEAFF.

This clone was counted between two and nine times. The V call is TRBV11-2, the J call TRBJ2-2; a weak D match, TRBD1 (6 bases). The V gene lost 5 bases and the J gene lost 4 bases, with 14 bases spanning the gap. The germline CDR1 and CDR2 sequences are SGHAT and FQNNGV. The CDR3 totals 15 residues. The CDR3 DNA follows: TGTGCCAGCAGCAATACAGGGCTGGGCACCGGGGAGCTGTTTTTT. This sequence encodes CASSNTGLGTGELFF.

The genes are TRBV10-3 and TRBJ2-1; D might be TRBD2 (5 bases). V was pared by 7 bases and J by 6 bases, with 10 bases between. The CDR3 runs 12 residues. Germline V gene lookup returns CDR1 ENHRY and CDR2 SYGVKD. The chain's CDR3 is CAIKGGPNEQFF. The CDR3, as DNA: TGTGCCATCAAAGGAGGACCCAATGAGCAGTTCTTC.

The chain has TRBV7-2 and TRBJ2-1, with 11 bases identical to TRBD2. The J segment lost 1 base and the V segment lost 2 bases, leaving 4 bases of the junction unmatched. This CDR3 is 17 amino acids long. Germline CDR1 is SGHTA and CDR2 is FQGNSA. CDR3 nucleotides: TGTGCCAGCAGCTTAAGTAGCGGGGGGGGGTCCTACAATGAGCAGTTCTTC. It specifies CASSLSSGGGSYNEQFF.

The chain combines TRBV6-5 with TRBJ1-2, with D possibly matching TRBD1 (5 bases). In germline, CDR1 is MNHEY, CDR2 SVGAGI. The CDR3 totals 16 residues. V lost 3 bases and J 0 bases, leaving 14 bases between the germline ends. CDR3 nucleotides: TGTGCCAGCAGTTATGGACACGTACAATCTAACTATGGCTACACCTTC. Its protein product is CASSYGHVQSNYGYTF.

This clone was recorded once. The rearrangement joins TRBV25-1 to TRBJ2-3; no definite D call. Trimming left V 1 base short and J 6 bases short, with 5 bases between. CDR1 and CDR2 (germline): MGHDK, SYGVNS. The CDR3 runs 12 residues. CDR3 coding DNA: TGTGCCAGCAGTGAATTCGGGGATACGCAGTATTTT. Translated, it gives CASSEFGDTQYF.

The V and J genes are TRBV4-3 and TRBJ1-5, with D unclear. V dropped 2 bases and J dropped 4 bases, with 12 bases sitting between them. The CDR3 consists of 15 residues. The germline gives CDR1 LGHNA, CDR2 YSLEER. CDR3 in DNA: TGCGCCAGCAGCCAACAGGATATTGGAAATCAGCCCCAGCATTTT. Protein product: CASSQQDIGNQPQHF.

The chain joins TRBV3-1 (or the pseudogene TRBV3-2) to TRBJ2-7; 9 bases fit TRBD2. The germline gives CDR1 LGHDT, CDR2 YNNKEL (reference sequence). The CDR3 spans 15 residues. V was clipped by 4 bases and J by 2 bases; unmatched bases: 6. The CDR3 here is CASSPVAGAPYEQYF. The CDR3 DNA is TGTGCCAGCAGCCCAGTAGCGGGGGCCCCCTACGAGCAGTACTTC.

This clone was counted a single time. The chain combines TRBV9 with TRBJ1-6; TRBD1 aligns across 10 bases. The V gene end was trimmed by 0 bases and the J gene end by 0 bases; junction bases not matched to a gene: 15. The CDR3 totals 22 residues. Germline V gives CDR1 SGDLS, CDR2 YYNGEE. Here the CDR3 DNA reads TGTGCCAGCAGCGTAGCCCTTTTGACCGGGACAGGGGAGAGCTCCTATAATTCACCCCTCCACTTT. Translating gives CASSVALLTGTGESSYNSPLHF.

The rearrangement uses TRBV7-2 and TRBJ2-7; no firm D call. Trimming took off 4 bases at V and 0 bases at J, with 7 bases between the two ends. CDR1 and CDR2 from the germline V gene are SGHTA and FQGNSA. There are 13 residues in the CDR3. For the CDR3, the DNA is TGTGCCAGCAGCTCTAGACCCTCCTACGAGCAGTACTTC. It yields the protein CASSSRPSYEQYF.

The gene calls are TRBV18 and TRBJ1-4; TRBD1 agrees at 10 bases. Unmatched junction bases numbered 8, after V lost 3 bases and J lost 7 bases. The CDR3 consists of 16 residues. Per the germline V gene, CDR1 is KGHSH and CDR2 is LQKENI. Written as DNA, the CDR3 is TGTGCCAGCTCACCCGCCTCGACAGGGGGCTTTGAAAAACTGTTTTTT. Protein: CASSPASTGGFEKLFF.

This clone has just one count. Additional DNA sequences in this sample encode the identical CDR3. CDR3 nucleotide sequence: TGTGCCACCAGTGATTCCCGGGGGGCCTACGAGCAGTACTTC. The encoded protein is CATSDSRGAYEQYF. V is TRBV24-1 and J is TRBJ2-7; TRBD2 aligns across 7 bases. CDR3 length: 14 residues. The V segment lost 2 bases and the J segment 2 bases; nucleotides outside the gene matches: 2. The germline gives CDR1 KGHDR, CDR2 SFDVKD.

This sequence joins TRBV10-3 and TRBJ1-3; 11 nucleotides agree with TRBD1. The V segment lost 3 bases and the J segment 2 bases; nucleotides outside the gene matches: 3. CDR1 is ENHRY, CDR2 SYGVKD, per germline. This CDR3 has 16 amino acids. The CDR3 nucleotides are TGTGCCATCAGTGATTCGGGACAGGGGGCTGGAAACACCATATATTTT. Protein product: CAISDSGQGAGNTIYF.